Shown below are 23 T cell receptor beta chains from a single sample sequenced in a study of blood T cell repertoires in COVID-19. Repertoires were generated with immunoSEQ multiplex PCR, while TCRdb's copy carries only in-frame clones and drops some. The data show around 20,000 clones, with 70% to 90% seen just once and around a tenth held by the top ten. The sample was peripheral blood. These TCRs come from a human donor in a cohort sampled during active COVID-19. The donor label of this sample is uncertain.

The rearrangement joins TRBV6-1 to TRBJ2-5, with 12 bases lining up with TRBD2. In germline, CDR1 is MNHNS, CDR2 SASEGT. The CDR3 is 15 amino acids. The V segment lost 3 bases and the J segment 5 bases; nucleotides outside the gene matches: 4. The CDR3 is CASSDRLAGVETQYF. The DNA for the CDR3 is TGTGCCAGCAGTGATCGACTAGCGGGAGTGGAGACCCAGTACTTC.

The V and J genes are TRBV7-9 and TRBJ1-2; 7 nucleotides agree with TRBD1. The CDR3 sequence is 12 residues long. With 5 bases clipped from V and 4 bases from J, the junction kept 1 base outside the gene matches. Germline CDR1 SEHNR, CDR2 FQNEAQ (reference sequence). The CDR3 DNA reads TGTGCCAGCAGCCGGGACAGCTATGGCTACACCTTC. This translates into CASSRDSYGYTF.

This chain joins TRBV28 and TRBJ1-2; maybe TRBD1 (5 bases). Trimming pared 5 bases from V and 7 bases from J, leaving 23 bases between. CDR1 and CDR2 (germline): MDHEN, SYDVKM. This CDR3 is 16 amino acids long. The CDR3 is CASSTSEGLRGGGYTF. The CDR3 DNA reads as TGTGCCAGCAGTACTAGTGAGGGGCTAAGGGGAGGTGGCTACACCTTC.

V gene TRBV5-1 combines with J gene TRBJ1-1; TRBD1 aligns across 7 bases. Per the germline V gene, CDR1 is SGHRS and CDR2 is YFSETQ. This CDR3 has 15 residues. The junction had 3 bases not matched to a gene; V was cut back by 0 bases and J by 1 base. In DNA, the CDR3 is TGCGCCAGCAGCTTGGGGGGGACAGCGAACACTGAAGCTTTCTTT. Its translation: CASSLGGTANTEAFF.

The rearrangement links TRBV30 to TRBJ1-1, with D possibly TRBD1 on 5 matching bases. This CDR3 region has 12 residues. Germline V lookup: CDR1 GTSNPN, CDR2 SVGIG (reference sequence). With 6 bases removed from V and 4 bases from J, the gap between germline ends came to 12 bases. The CDR3, as DNA: TGTGCCTGTTCACGGGGGGGCACTGAAGCTTTCTTT. Translating it yields CACSRGGTEAFF.

This clone was seen a few times. The chain employs TRBV2 and TRBJ2-1, with 9 positions matching TRBD2. The J segment lost 0 bases and the V segment lost 3 bases, leaving 3 bases of the junction unmatched. Germline-derived CDR1 and CDR2 are SNHLY and FYNNEI. This CDR3 region has 16 residues. The CDR3 sequence is CASSDLAGFSYNEQFF. The CDR3 DNA is TGTGCCAGCAGTGACCTAGCGGGATTCTCCTACAATGAGCAGTTCTTC.

CDR3 bases: TGTGCCAGCAGCTCGACTAGCGGGAGGGCCGGGTTGGTCGACGAGCAGTACTTC. This translates into CASSSTSGRAGLVDEQYF. The J gene is TRBJ2-7, the V gene TRBV7-9, with TRBD2 matching 14 bases. Germline V gives CDR1 SEHNR, CDR2 FQNEAQ (reference sequence). This CDR3 comprises 18 residues. V was clipped by 4 bases and J by 5 bases; unmatched bases: 13.

The V and J genes are TRBV15 and TRBJ2-1; D uncertain. The germline CDR1 and CDR2 sequences are LNHNV and YYDKDF (reference sequence). V gave up 0 bases and J gave up 1 base, with 7 bases separating them. This CDR3 comprises 15 residues. The CDR3 loop is CATSRDPGSYNEQFF. CDR3 nucleotide sequence: TGTGCCACCAGCAGAGATCCCGGGTCCTACAATGAGCAGTTCTTC.

The chain uses TRBV18 and TRBJ2-1; tentative D call: TRBD2 (6 bases). V was trimmed by 3 bases and J by 2 bases, leaving 11 bases between them. The CDR3 contains 15 residues. Germline CDR1 is KGHSH and CDR2 is LQKENI. CDR3 DNA sequence: TGTGCCAGCTCACCTGGAACGGGAGCCTACAATGAGCAGTTCTTC. Translation gives CASSPGTGAYNEQFF.

V is TRBV9 and J is TRBJ2-5; TRBD1 aligns across 12 bases. V shed 3 bases and J 2 bases; nucleotides not matched to a gene: 5. The CDR3 consists of 16 residues. The germline V gene has CDR1 SGDLS and CDR2 YYNGEE. Here the CDR3 DNA reads TGTGCCAGCAGCGCCCGGGACAGGGGGCTTCAAGAGACCCAGTACTTC. It codes for CASSARDRGLQETQYF.

The chain combines TRBV7-2 with TRBJ2-1; 10 bases are a match to TRBD2. The germline CDR1 and CDR2 sequences are SGHTA and FQGNSA. V was pared by 6 bases and J by 7 bases, with 6 bases of the junction left unmatched. The CDR3 extends over 14 amino acids. The CDR3 region has the DNA TGTGCCAGCAGACCTAGCGGGAGTCGAAATGAGCAGTTCTTC. Protein: CASRPSGSRNEQFF.

The rearrangement links TRBV6-4 to TRBJ2-2; D is unclear. The CDR3 contains 13 residues. The V end lost 3 bases, the J end lost 7 bases, and 9 bases lay between the germline ends. CDR1 and CDR2 from the germline V gene are MRHNA and SNTAGT. The CDR3 nucleotides are TGTGCCAGCAGTGAGTCTAGTTACGGGGAGCTGTTTTTT. Amino acid sequence: CASSESSYGELFF.

This clone was detected once. The chain employs TRBV29-1 and TRBJ2-7, with D tentatively TRBD1 (6 bases). CDR3 length: 11 amino acids. Germline V gene data show CDR1 as SQVTM and CDR2 as ANQGSEA. CDR3 sequence: CATSRGFEQYF. CDR3 DNA: TGCGCTACTAGTAGGGGGTTCGAGCAGTACTTC.

The rearrangement uses TRBV24-1 and TRBJ2-1; a weak D match, TRBD2 (5 bases). The V gene lost 1 base and the J gene lost 12 bases, with 15 bases spanning the gap. CDR1 is KGHDR, CDR2 SFDVKD, per germline. The CDR3 is 14 residues long. The DNA for the CDR3 is TGTGCCACCAGTGATTTAAGTCGAGGGCGAGGGCAGTTCTTC. Amino acids: CATSDLSRGRGQFF.

The CDR3 coding sequence is TGTGCCAGCCAGGGACTAGCGAGCGGCACCGGGGAGCTGTTTTTT. Its protein is CASQGLASGTGELFF. This chain connects TRBV19 to TRBJ2-2; 10 nucleotides agree with TRBD2. J lost 4 bases, V lost 9 bases, and 8 bases had no gene match. CDR1 LNHDA and CDR2 SQIVND come from the germline V gene (reference sequence). This CDR3 is built from 15 residues. Together with reference TRBV19 and TRBJ2-2, the CDR3 gives the full variable domain: DGGITQSPKYLFRKEGQNVTLSCEQNLNHDAMYWYRQDPGQGLRLIYYSQIVNDFQKGDIAEGYSVSREKKESFPLTVTSAQKNPTAFYLCASQGLASGTGELFFGEGSRLTVL.

This chain connects TRBV6-6 to TRBJ1-2; D ambiguous. The length of the CDR3 is 13 residues. V lost 2 bases and J 6 bases, leaving 10 bases between the germline ends. Germline values: CDR1 MNHNY, CDR2 SVGAGI (reference sequence). For the CDR3, the DNA is TGTGCCAGCAGTTACCCGACATCGGATGGCTACACCTTC. Its protein product is CASSYPTSDGYTF.

V gene TRBV28 combines with J gene TRBJ2-3; weak D call: TRBD2 (6 bases). V lost 5 bases to trimming and J lost 0 bases, with 15 bases between them. Germline-derived CDR1 and CDR2 are MDHEN and SYDVKM. The length of the CDR3 is 16 residues. CDR3: CASSPWEASSTDTQYF. CDR3 bases: TGTGCCAGCAGTCCATGGGAGGCATCTAGCACAGATACGCAGTATTTT.

This clone has just a few counts. The chain joins TRBV14 to TRBJ2-1; tentatively, D is TRBD1 (5 bases). Germline assignment: CDR1 SGHDN and CDR2 FVKESK. The CDR3 extends over 14 amino acids. The V and J ends lost 2 bases and 6 bases respectively, with 11 bases between them. In DNA form, the CDR3 reads TGTGCCAGCAGCCAATTGACAGTGTCCAATGAGCAGTTCTTC. As protein: CASSQLTVSNEQFF.

This clone was seen more than once but under ten times. The chain combines TRBV7-9 with TRBJ2-7, with a weak D call TRBD1 (6 bases). The CDR3 is made up of 13 amino acids. Germline CDR1 and CDR2: SEHNR and FQNEAQ (reference sequence). V was cut by 6 bases and J by 6 bases, with 15 bases left in between. The CDR3 nucleotides read TGTGCCAGCAGAAAACAGGGTCCAGGCGAGCAGTACTTC. This sequence encodes CASRKQGPGEQYF. Full variable domain (remainder filled in from reference TRBV7-9 and TRBJ2-7): DTGVSQNPRHKITKRGQNVTFRCDPISEHNRLYWYRQTLGQGPEFLTYFQNEAQLEKSRLLSDRFSAERPKGSFSTLEIQRTEQGDSAMYLCASRKQGPGEQYFGPGTRLTVT.

The J gene is TRBJ1-2, the V gene TRBV7-9; D is possibly TRBD1 (5 bases). The V end lost 0 bases, the J end lost 8 bases, and 10 bases lay between the germline ends. Per the germline V gene, CDR1 is SEHNR and CDR2 is FQNEAQ (reference sequence). The CDR3 is 13 residues long. The CDR3 region is CASSLAGGSGYTF. Here the CDR3 DNA reads TGTGCCAGCAGCTTAGCCGGGGGGAGCGGCTACACCTTC.

The chain joins TRBV3-1 (or the pseudogene TRBV3-2) to TRBJ2-1; TRBD2 matches at 7 bases. Germline values: CDR1 LGHDT, CDR2 YNNKEL (reference sequence). The CDR3 loop spans 15 amino acids. Losses at the gene ends were 4 bases for V and 3 bases for J; bases not matched to a gene: 6. The CDR3 DNA sequence: TGTGCCAGCAGCCTCGGGTCTAGCGGCTACAATGAGCAGTTCTTC. Translated: CASSLGSSGYNEQFF.

This sequence joins TRBV5-1 and TRBJ2-5; 7 nucleotides agree with TRBD1. The germline gives CDR1 SGHRS, CDR2 YFSETQ. The J segment lost 5 bases and the V segment lost 4 bases, leaving 8 bases of the junction unmatched. CDR3 length: 14 residues. In nucleotides, the CDR3 is TGCGCCAGCAGCCCCGGGACAGAGGGGGAGACCCAGTACTTC. It is translated as CASSPGTEGETQYF.

This clone was counted a single time. The V and J genes are TRBV13 and TRBJ1-2, with D perhaps TRBD1 (6 bases). The germline V gene has CDR1 PRHDT and CDR2 FYEKMQ (reference sequence). This CDR3 comprises 15 residues. V was pared by 5 bases and J by 2 bases, with 15 bases between. In DNA form, the CDR3 reads TGTGCCAGCAGCGCAAGCCCTGGACAGAACTATGGCTACACCTTC. It specifies CASSASPGQNYGYTF. The full variable domain, completed using reference TRBV13 and TRBJ1-2, is AAGVIQSPRHLIKEKRETATLKCYPIPRHDTVYWYQQGPGQDPQFLISFYEKMQSDKGSIPDRFSAQQFSDYHSELNMSSLELGDSALYFCASSASPGQNYGYTFGSGTRLTVV.